Following are 27 T cell receptor beta chains from one sample sequenced in a study of blood T cell repertoires in COVID-19. The data were produced by immunoSEQ multiplex PCR, yet TCRdb's version contains in-frame clones alone and is incomplete. In the table there are about 250,000 clones, roughly four fifths of which are singletons. Sequenced sample: peripheral blood. The source of these receptors is a person aged 70 to 79 with COVID-19, enrolled during active disease.

This sequence joins TRBV15 and TRBJ2-2; D remains unclear. CDR3 size: 13 residues. V was cut by 4 bases and J by 5 bases, with 8 bases left in between. In germline, CDR1 is LNHNV, CDR2 YYDKDF (reference sequence). CDR3 region: CATSNTRTGELFF. CDR3 in DNA: TGTGCCACCAGCAACACGAGGACCGGGGAGCTGTTTTTT.

The genes are TRBV7-2 and TRBJ2-7; 8 bases fit TRBD1. The germline V gene has CDR1 SGHTA and CDR2 FQGNSA. V dropped 5 bases and J dropped 6; count of bases not matched to a gene: 9. The length of the CDR3 is 14 residues. Written as DNA, the CDR3 is TGTGCCAGCAGCAAGCAGGGGGCGAGTGGCGAGCAGTACTTC. It is translated as CASSKQGASGEQYF.

The chain combines TRBV5-6 with TRBJ2-7; 9 bases line up with TRBD2. Germline-derived CDR1 and CDR2 are SGHDT and YYEEEE. With 4 bases clipped from V and 6 bases from J, the junction kept 11 bases outside the gene matches. This CDR3 contains 15 residues. Here the CDR3 reads CASSPWGGGAGEQYF. CDR3 sequence (DNA): TGTGCCAGCAGCCCCTGGGGCGGGGGGGCAGGCGAGCAGTACTTC.

As concerns this clone: Compared with germline, one end of the junction differs, possibly owing to a read error. The chain recombines TRBV4-3 with TRBJ1-1, with D maybe TRBD1 (5 bases). This CDR3 spans 12 amino acids. The germline V gene has CDR1 LGHNA and CDR2 YSLEER. CDR3 bases: TGCGCCAGCGGCCACGGGGGGAGTGAAGCTTTCTTT. Its translation: CASGHGGSEAFF.

V usage is TRBV6-6 and J usage is TRBJ1-2, with a tentative D call TRBD1 (6 bases). CDR3 size: 16 residues. Germline CDR1 reads MNHNY; CDR2 reads SVGAGI (reference sequence). V was clipped by 6 bases and J by 2 bases, with 19 bases between them. The CDR3 DNA is TGTGCCAGCAGCCAGACTGGGGAGGGGGGAAACTATGGCTACACCTTC. Its protein is CASSQTGEGGNYGYTF.

J is TRBJ1-5 and V is TRBV19, with D uncertain. Germline lookup yields CDR1 LNHDA and CDR2 SQIVND (reference sequence). Trimming shortened V by 6 bases and J by 5 bases, and 11 bases separated the two germline ends. CDR3 length equals 13 residues. The CDR3 DNA sequence: TGTGCCAGTAGATCACAGAATTATCAGCCCCAGCATTTT. Translated: CASRSQNYQPQHF.

The chain recombines TRBV7-3 with TRBJ2-3; 11 nucleotides line up with TRBD2. CDR1 SGHTA and CDR2 FQGTGA come from the germline V gene. The CDR3 consists of 18 residues. Trimming removed 5 bases from V and 0 bases from J; junction bases left unmatched: 10. CDR3 DNA sequence: TGTGCCAGCAGCCCAAGTTCTAGCGGGGGGCTGAGCACAGATACGCAGTATTTT. It yields the protein CASSPSSSGGLSTDTQYF.

The gene calls are TRBV27 and TRBJ2-7, with 9 positions matching TRBD1. Germline-derived CDR1 and CDR2 are MNHEY and SMNVEV (reference sequence). The V and J ends lost 3 bases and 6 bases, in that order; junction bases with no gene match: 9. This CDR3 contains 15 residues. CDR3 DNA sequence: TGTGCCAGCAGTTTCGCCGGGACAGGGTCTATCGAGCAGTACTTC. Translating gives CASSFAGTGSIEQYF.

This rearrangement joins TRBV5-4 to TRBJ1-1; 7 bases fit TRBD1. J gave up 4 bases and V 4 bases, and 7 bases lay outside the gene matches. The V gene's germline CDR1 is SGHNT and CDR2 YYREEE (reference sequence). This CDR3 is 14 amino acids long. DNA for the CDR3: TGTGCCAGCAGCATGGACAGGTTTGGCACTGAAGCTTTCTTT. This encodes CASSMDRFGTEAFF.

The rearrangement uses TRBV9 and TRBJ1-6, with TRBD1 matching over 7 bases. Germline-derived CDR1 and CDR2 are SGDLS and YYNGEE. Trimming at V came to 4 bases and at J to 7 bases, leaving 8 bases not matched to a gene. This CDR3 has 15 residues. The CDR3: CASSPDGQVNSPLHF. CDR3 DNA sequence: TGTGCCAGCAGCCCCGATGGACAGGTCAATTCACCCCTCCACTTT.

V is TRBV7-8 and J is TRBJ1-2; D is perhaps TRBD1 (6 bases). The V end lost 3 bases, the J end lost 5 bases, and 16 bases lay between the germline ends. CDR1 and CDR2 (germline): SGHVS, FQNEAQ. The CDR3 loop spans 15 amino acids. Here the CDR3 DNA reads TGTGCCAGCAGCTTCATGAGAGACAGGAAATATGGCTACACCTTC. Encoded protein: CASSFMRDRKYGYTF. The full variable domain, in which reference TRBV7-8 and TRBJ1-2 provide the parts outside the CDR3, is GAGVSQSPRYKVAKRGQDVALRCDPISGHVSLFWYQQALGQGPEFLTYFQNEAQLDKSGLPSDRFFAERPEGSVSTLKIQRTQQEDSAVYLCASSFMRDRKYGYTFGSGTRLTVV.

The genes are TRBV7-6 and TRBJ1-1; 8 bases are shared with TRBD1. J gave up 3 bases and V 5 bases, and 5 bases lay outside the gene matches. The CDR3 extends over 14 amino acids. Looked up from germline, CDR1 is SGHVS and CDR2 is FNYEAQ. CDR3 nucleotide sequence: TGTGCCAGCAGCCTATCACAGGGGGACACTGAAGCTTTCTTT. Protein: CASSLSQGDTEAFF. Full variable domain (rest looked up from reference TRBV7-6 and TRBJ1-1): GAGVSQSPRYKVTKRGQDVALRCDPISGHVSLYWYRQALGQGPEFLTYFNYEAQQDKSGLPNDRFSAERPEGSISTLTIQRTEQRDSAMYRCASSLSQGDTEAFFGQGTRLTVV.

This chain links TRBV7-9 with TRBJ2-3; no definite D call. CDR3 length: 13 amino acids. Trimming removed 1 base from V and 10 bases from J, with 12 bases in between. Germline-derived CDR1 and CDR2 are SEHNR and FQNEAQ (reference sequence). CDR3 residues: CASSLGVAVAQYF. CDR3 DNA sequence: TGTGCCAGCAGCTTAGGTGTGGCTGTGGCGCAGTATTTT.

The chain carries TRBV11-2 and TRBJ1-1; unclear D gene. The CDR3 has 13 amino acids. Germline loops: CDR1 SGHAT, CDR2 FQNNGV. Trimming took off 6 bases at V and 3 bases at J, with 11 bases between the two ends. CDR3 in amino acids: CASSTGSYTEAFF. The CDR3 DNA follows: TGTGCCAGCAGTACCGGGAGTTACACTGAAGCTTTCTTT.

There are a few counts of this clone. The chain couples TRBV6-5 to TRBJ1-5; 11 bases map to TRBD1. CDR1 and CDR2 (germline): MNHEY, SVGAGI. This CDR3 region has 14 residues. Unmatched junction bases numbered 3, after V lost 6 bases and J lost 5 bases. CDR3 loop: CASSRTGGDQPQHF. The CDR3 DNA sequence: TGTGCCAGCAGCAGGACAGGGGGCGATCAGCCCCAGCATTTT.

V gene TRBV12-3 or TRBV12-4 combines with J gene TRBJ2-7, with 8 bases identical to TRBD2. This CDR3 has 11 residues. The J segment lost 12 bases and the V segment lost 3 bases, leaving 4 bases of the junction unmatched. The CDR3 protein is CASSFSGRMYF. CDR3 bases: TGTGCCAGCAGTTTCAGCGGGAGAATGTACTTC.

The V gene is TRBV7-9, the J gene TRBJ1-4; D is possibly TRBD1 (5 bases). This CDR3 is 13 amino acids long. Germline V CDR1 and CDR2: SEHNR, FQNEAQ (reference sequence). The V gene lost 3 bases and the J gene lost 8 bases, with 10 bases spanning the gap. DNA for the CDR3: TGTGCCAGCAGCTTCGGTGGGGCCGAAAAACTGTTTTTT. This codes for CASSFGGAEKLFF.

The V and J genes are TRBV29-1 and TRBJ1-1; D not certain. Deletions cut 4 bases from V and 2 bases from J, with 14 bases between. This CDR3 is 14 amino acids long. Germline CDR1 is SQVTM and CDR2 is ANQGSEA. The CDR3 sequence: CSVGSTVPNTEAFF. CDR3 DNA sequence: TGCAGCGTTGGCTCAACAGTACCTAACACTGAAGCTTTCTTT.

This clone was detected only a few times. This sample includes further DNA sequences coding for the same CDR3. The chain is built from TRBV6-2 or TRBV6-3 and TRBJ2-3; TRBD2 matches at 7 bases. The J segment lost 6 bases and the V segment lost 2 bases, leaving 5 bases of the junction unmatched. This CDR3 comprises 14 residues. CDR1 and CDR2 from the germline V gene are MNHEY and SVGEGT. CDR3 nucleotides: TGTGCCAGCAGTTACGCGGGAGTGGGGGATACGCAGTATTTT. Translated, it gives CASSYAGVGDTQYF.

This clone appeared once. V usage is TRBV6-1 and J usage is TRBJ1-4, with 9 bases identical to TRBD1. Looked up from germline, CDR1 is MNHNS and CDR2 is SASEGT. Unmatched junction bases numbered 15, after V lost 1 base and J lost 0 bases. The CDR3 covers 21 residues. The CDR3 sequence: CASSEVTHRGLLSTTNEKLFF. The CDR3 DNA follows: TGTGCCAGCAGTGAAGTAACTCACAGGGGGCTGTTAAGTACAACTAATGAAAAACTGTTTTTT.

This chain connects TRBV14 to TRBJ1-1, with a weak D call TRBD1 (5 bases). In germline, CDR1 is SGHDN, CDR2 FVKESK. The CDR3 extends over 14 amino acids. Trimming took off 4 bases at V and 1 base at J, with 10 bases between the two ends. The chain's CDR3 is CASSLHQGNTEAFF. For the CDR3, the DNA is TGTGCCAGCAGCCTACACCAGGGGAACACTGAAGCTTTCTTT.

The chain links TRBV3-1 (or the pseudogene TRBV3-2) to TRBJ2-7, with 11 bases matching TRBD2. The CDR3 has 15 amino acids. Germline V gene sequence: CDR1 LGHDT, CDR2 YNNKEL (reference sequence). Losses at the gene ends were 8 bases for V and 7 bases for J; bases not matched to a gene: 13. CDR3 sequence: CASGGRGLAVSEQYF. CDR3 DNA: TGTGCCAGCGGGGGAAGGGGACTAGCGGTATCTGAGCAGTACTTC.

The gene calls are TRBV2 and TRBJ2-1, with 11 bases aligning to TRBD2. The CDR3 extends over 16 amino acids. The germline gives CDR1 SNHLY, CDR2 FYNNEI. The J segment lost 3 bases and the V segment lost 6 bases, leaving 7 bases of the junction unmatched. For the CDR3, the DNA is TGTGCCAGCAGGGACACTCTAGCGGGGGGCTACAATGAGCAGTTCTTC. Protein: CASRDTLAGGYNEQFF.

The chain links TRBV7-9 to TRBJ2-2, with 11 bases fitting TRBD1. In germline, CDR1 is SEHNR, CDR2 FQNEAQ (reference sequence). The ends lost 5 bases at V and 4 bases at J; junction bases unmatched: 9. There are 17 residues in the CDR3. CDR3 residues: CASSLQTGQGGTGELFF. The CDR3 DNA is TGTGCCAGCAGCCTCCAAACGGGACAGGGGGGCACCGGGGAGCTGTTTTTT.

The chain combines TRBV5-1 with TRBJ2-1; D possibly corresponds to TRBD1 (6 bases). This CDR3 has 18 residues. Germline CDR1 and CDR2: SGHRS and YFSETQ. The V and J ends lost 2 bases and 6 bases respectively, with 24 bases between them. As DNA, the CDR3 is TGCGCCAGCAGCTTAAAGGGTTGGGGGCAGGGGTATGGCAATGAGCAGTTCTTC. Translated: CASSLKGWGQGYGNEQFF.

This chain connects TRBV7-2 to TRBJ2-7; 8 nucleotides agree with TRBD2. CDR3 size: 14 residues. CDR1 is SGHTA and CDR2 is FQGNSA in the germline V gene. V shed 4 bases, J shed 2 bases, and the junction held 4 bases outside the gene matches. CDR3 DNA sequence: TGTGCCAGCAGCTCCGTAGCGGGGACCTACGAGCAGTACTTC. Protein product: CASSSVAGTYEQYF.

The J gene is TRBJ1-5, the V gene TRBV27; 9 nucleotides line up with TRBD1. Germline V lookup: CDR1 MNHEY, CDR2 SMNVEV (reference sequence). The CDR3 is 16 residues long. Trimming cost V 3 bases and J 9 bases; bases outside gene matches: 12. CDR3 sequence: CASSFSGTGGMLPQHF. The CDR3 coding sequence is TGTGCCAGCAGTTTTTCCGGCACAGGGGGCATGTTGCCCCAGCATTTT.